The TCR beta chain described here comes from a study of naive and memory T cell subsets. The ends lost 8 bases at V and 2 bases at J; junction bases unmatched: 14. The CDR3 runs 16 residues. Germline V CDR1 and CDR2: SGHVS, FNYEAQ. Findings and limits, study-wide: A few larger clonotypes appeared in naive repertoires, especially CD8, possibly memory cells re-expressing CD45RA.

A few counts support this clonotype. Its antigen is not known. Both TRBC1 and TRBC2 were covered by a beta constant-region primer of two equimolar oligonucleotides. Four rounds of PCR amplified the ligated cDNA using nested alpha and beta constant-region primers plus SP2. Using its own MiXCR run on the UMI-ligation and nested PCR reads, TCRdb lists one record per CDR3 protein. The table lists around 140,000 distinct CDR3 sequences, approximately 20% of them singletons, with roughly 0.6% in the top ten. Sequencing was performed on naive CD8+ T cells from blood. The source of this sequence is a human donor in good health. The chain recombines TRBV7-6 with TRBJ2-5; 7 nucleotides agree with TRBD2. The CDR3 nucleotides are TGTGCCAGCGGACCTCCTCAGGCGGGAGAGCAAGAGACCCAGTACTTC. Amino acid sequence: CASGPPQAGEQETQYF.